This paragraph covers one TCR beta chain sequence. TRAV and TRBV primers primed cDNA for both TCRalpha and TCRbeta. With a constant-region primer and a V-primer adapter, TCRs were subjected to approximately 20 PCR cycles of amplification. TCRdb fed the reads into MiXCR, producing one record per CDR3 protein. The sample has about 100,000 distinct CDR3 sequences, around 21% seen once. These data come from a study of low-dose radiotherapy and immunotherapy resistance in tumors. Whole-study context: Every 2 weeks, cohort 1 got 0.5 Gy, reaching 6.5 Gy to the planning target volume.

The CDR3 length is 12 residues. Germline V lookup: CDR1 GTSNPN, CDR2 SVGIG (reference sequence). V lost 5 bases to trimming and J lost 9 bases, with 14 bases between them. Time point of the sample: after trial treatment. Specified treatment: LDRT plus nivolumab, ipilimumab, low-dose cyclophosphamide and aspirin (RACIN trial). This TCR came from a male donor with prostate cancer. The chain recombines TRBV30 with TRBJ2-4; D is perhaps TRBD1 (6 bases). This specimen was PBMCs, taken after low-dose radiotherapy plus immunotherapy. The CDR3 sequence is CAWCGARGIQYF. The CDR3 nucleotides read TGTGCCTGGTGTGGCGCCAGGGGCATTCAGTACTTC.